This T cell receptor beta chain stems from a study of patients and donors after allogeneic stem cell transplantation. TCRdb passed the RT-PCR reads through MiXCR, listing each CDR3 protein once. This table holds over 400,000 distinct CDR3 sequences, 16% found once. Unmatched junction bases numbered 12, after V lost 4 bases and J lost 6 bases. This CDR3 is 14 amino acids long. Per the germline V gene, CDR1 is DFQATT and CDR2 is SNEGSKA (reference sequence). The receptor was derived from a human donor who was either an allogeneic HSCT recipient or a stem cell or donor lymphocyte infusion donor (not recorded which). It is not recorded whose cells these are; they may come from a transplant donor. The specimen was blood, either unsorted or a sorted T cell fraction (not recorded which). J is TRBJ2-7 and V is TRBV20-1; the match to TRBD2 covers 7 bases. CDR3 DNA sequence: TGCAGTGCTACCCGGCCGGGAGGACTCTCCGAGCAGTACTTC. The encoded protein is CSATRPGGLSEQYF.